This paragraph reports one TCR beta chain. The data are from a study of blood T cell repertoires in COVID-19. The CDR3 is made up of 15 amino acids. From germline, CDR1 is LNHDA and CDR2 SQIVND (reference sequence). With 4 bases clipped from V and 2 bases from J, the junction kept 5 bases outside the gene matches. Per the authors' pipeline: Reference gene primer amplification gave estimated nucleated cell counts. The repertoire was sequenced with immunoSEQ multiplex PCR; TCRdb's copy has only in-frame clones and lacks some. V and J calls plus clone size are reproduced from that table; the DNA served to infer D and trimming. This sample has over 350,000 clones, with just under 90% found just once.

The origin of this receptor is a woman between 50 and 59 years old who had recovered from COVID-19. The sequenced sample was PBMCs or T cells enriched from blood (not recorded which). The genes are TRBV19 and TRBJ2-7; 10 bases agree with TRBD1. The CDR3 coding sequence is TGTGCCAGTAGTACCCGACAGGGGGCTCCCTACGAGCAGTACTTC. Translation gives CASSTRQGAPYEQYF. The full variable domain, in which reference TRBV19 and TRBJ2-7 provide the parts outside the CDR3, is DGGITQSPKYLFRKEGQNVTLSCEQNLNHDAMYWYRQDPGQGLRLIYYSQIVNDFQKGDIAEGYSVSREKKESFPLTVTSAQKNPTAFYLCASSTRQGAPYEQYFGPGTRLTVT.